This TCR beta chain was observed in a study of OX40 agonist ivuxolimab in advanced cancers. Overall study: Dose-escalation patients were diagnosed with hepatocellular carcinoma, melanoma, renal cell cancer or head and neck cancer.

Germline V gene lookup returns CDR1 LGHNA and CDR2 YNFKEQ. CDR3 length equals 18 residues. Trimming at V came to 3 bases and at J to 1 base, leaving 13 bases not matched to a gene. Profiling relied on immunoSEQ multiplex PCR, and the TCRdb table lists in-frame clones only, not all of them. This table holds approximately 130,000 clones, about 93% found once. This TCR came from an adult with an advanced solid tumor such as melanoma, head and neck, liver or kidney cancer. The sample was CD4+ or CD8+ T cells sorted from blood, taken in a trial of the OX40 agonist ivuxolimab. The chain links TRBV4-2 to TRBJ2-3, with 7 bases lining up with TRBD2. The chain's CDR3 is CASSQDPGLPTGTDTQYF. CDR3 DNA sequence: TGTGCCAGCAGCCAGGATCCGGGACTACCGACAGGCACAGATACGCAGTATTTT.